This is a list of T cell receptor beta chains from one sample in a study of blood T cell repertoires in COVID-19. Sequencing was performed with immunoSEQ multiplex PCR; in TCRdb, only in-frame clones are kept and a portion is missing. The sample includes 30,000 to 35,000 clones, 82% seen only once; the top ten take approximately 40%. Sequencing was performed on peripheral blood. Every receptor here comes from a man older than 75 with active or convalescent COVID-19. CDR3s include the opening cysteine and the closing phenylalanine or tryptophan. D genes are given only for firm matches. Only some rows state a clone size, as once, few, many or a class for expanded clones.

TRBD2	NA	TRBV6-5	TRBJ2-3	CASRTGLATDTQYF	TGTGCCAGCAGAACCGGACTAGCTACAGATACGCAGTATTTT
NA	NA	TRBV15	TRBJ2-5	CATSRDRGEETQYF	TGTGCCACCAGCAGAGATCGGGGAGAAGAGACCCAGTACTTC
TRBD2	NA	TRBV7-9	TRBJ2-3	CASSSIGTSGSWNTQYF	TGTGCCAGCAGCTCGATCGGGACTAGCGGGAGTTGGAATACGCAGTATTTT
NA	NA	TRBV2	TRBJ2-7	CASSEGQRADYEQYF	TGTGCCAGCAGTGAAGGCCAGCGGGCGGACTACGAGCAGTACTTC
TRBD2	NA	TRBV6-2/TRBV6-3	TRBJ2-2	CASSYGGVSDTGELFF	TGTGCCAGCAGTTACGGGGGGGTATCGGACACCGGGGAGCTGTTTTTT
TRBD2	once	TRBV14	TRBJ2-7	CASSQIGTSGRELYEQYF	TGTGCCAGCAGCCAAATAGGGACTAGCGGGAGGGAGCTCTACGAGCAGTACTTC
TRBD1	NA	TRBV6-5	TRBJ1-1	CASREQGGWTEAFF	TGTGCCAGCAGAGAGCAGGGGGGTTGGACTGAAGCTTTCTTT
TRBD1	NA	TRBV7-8	TRBJ1-4	CASSSGTGLTNEKLFF	TGTGCCAGCAGCTCCGGGACAGGCCTAACTAATGAAAAACTGTTTTTT
TRBD1	NA	TRBV20-1	TRBJ1-2	CSASLGFSGGVGYTF	TGCAGTGCTAGTTTAGGATTTTCAGGGGGAGTGGGCTACACCTTC
NA	NA	TRBV27	TRBJ1-1	CASSIHRNRNTEAFF	TGTGCCAGCAGTATACACAGGAACCGGAACACTGAAGCTTTCTTT
NA	NA	TRBV9	TRBJ2-1	CASSATATYNEQFF	TGTGCCAGCAGCGCCACAGCAACCTACAATGAGCAGTTCTTC
NA	NA	TRBV29-1	TRBJ2-7	CSVACWGEDEQYF	TGCAGCGTTGCGTGTTGGGGGGAGGACGAGCAGTACTTC
NA	NA	TRBV7-6	TRBJ1-3	CASSQTLTGSGNTIYF	TGTGCCAGCAGCCAGACCCTAACAGGGAGCGGAAACACCATATATTTT
TRBD1	NA	TRBV24-1	TRBJ1-2	CATSDNSATGGDLNYGYTF	TGTGCCACCAGTGACAATTCCGCGACAGGGGGCGACCTCAACTATGGCTACACCTTC
NA	few	TRBV11-2	TRBJ1-3	CASSLSLSGNTIYF	TGTGCCAGCAGCTTATCTCTCTCTGGAAACACCATATATTTT
NA	NA	TRBV6-5	TRBJ1-1	CASRSRQTNTEAFF	TGTGCCAGCAGATCAAGACAGACTAACACTGAAGCTTTCTTT
NA	NA	TRBV28	TRBJ1-1	CASSLGRRTEAFF	TGTGCCAGCAGTTTAGGAAGGAGGACTGAAGCTTTCTTT
NA	NA	TRBV2	TRBJ2-7	CASSRGTALGEQYF	TGTGCCAGCAGCCGGGGGACCGCTCTTGGGGAGCAGTACTTC
TRBD2	NA	TRBV15	TRBJ2-7	CATSVRPGLAGGPLSYEQYF	TGTGCCACCAGCGTTAGACCGGGACTAGCGGGAGGGCCCCTCTCCTACGAGCAGTACTTC
NA	once	TRBV15	TRBJ1-2	CATSPERDLNYGYTF	TGTGCCACCAGCCCCGAGCGGGACCTTAACTATGGCTACACCTTC
NA	NA	TRBV6-5	TRBJ2-7	CASTSVRREQYF	TGTGCCAGCACGAGCGTTCGCCGCGAGCAGTACTTC
TRBD1	NA	TRBV11-1	TRBJ2-3	CASKWTGGNADTQYF	TGTGCCAGCAAGTGGACAGGGGGTAATGCAGATACGCAGTATTTT
NA	NA	TRBV3-1/TRBV3-2	TRBJ2-7	CASSQAGAYEQYF	TGTGCCAGCAGCCAGGCAGGGGCCTACGAGCAGTACTTC
NA	NA	TRBV14	TRBJ1-4	CASSPLPGGTNEKLFF	TGTGCCAGCAGCCCTCTCCCGGGGGGCACTAATGAAAAACTGTTTTTT
TRBD2	NA	TRBV3-1/TRBV3-2	TRBJ2-1	CASSQGLAGGYEQFF	TGTGCCAGCAGCCAGGGACTAGCGGGAGGATATGAGCAGTTCTTC
NA	NA	TRBV10-2	TRBJ1-1	CASSGRGRFGTEAFF	TGCGCCAGCAGTGGCCGCGGCCGTTTTGGCACTGAAGCTTTCTTT
NA	few	TRBV27	TRBJ1-2	CASGTTLAHGYTF	TGTGCCAGCGGGACAACTTTAGCCCATGGCTACACCTTC
TRBD1	NA	TRBV2	TRBJ2-5	CASRQGVETQYF	TGTGCCAGCCGGCAGGGGGTGGAGACCCAGTACTTC
NA	NA	TRBV28	TRBJ2-3	CASSVIRGTSDTQYF	TGTGCCAGCAGTGTAATCAGGGGCACCTCAGATACGCAGTATTTT
TRBD2	few	TRBV4-1	TRBJ2-7	CASSTPGRGKYF	TGCGCCAGCAGTACCCCGGGGAGGGGCAAGTACTTC
TRBD1	NA	TRBV5-1	TRBJ2-7	CASSSGQGAYEQYF	TGCGCCAGCAGCTCGGGACAGGGGGCCTACGAGCAGTACTTC
NA	NA	TRBV6-2/TRBV6-3	TRBJ1-6	CASSSSGTTYSPLHF	TGTGCCAGCAGTTCTTCCGGGACAACTTATTCACCCCTCCACTTT
NA	few	TRBV7-9	TRBJ1-6	CASSRAAGRYF	TGTGCCAGCAGCCGGGCCGCGGGGAGGTACTTT
NA	NA	TRBV2	TRBJ2-7	CASSKPKQGLDYQQYF	TGTGCCAGCAGTAAACCTAAACAGGGTTTGGATTATCAGCAGTACTTC
NA	once	TRBV5-6	TRBJ2-7	CASSLGPGAREQYF	TGTGCCAGCAGCTTGGGCCCGGGAGCACGCGAGCAGTACTTC
TRBD1	NA	TRBV6-1	TRBJ1-2	CASSEAGRGDSGYTF	TGTGCCAGCAGTGAAGCGGGCAGGGGGGATAGTGGCTACACCTTC
TRBD2	NA	TRBV5-1	TRBJ2-5	CASSPGLAPGETQYF	TGCGCCAGCAGCCCCGGACTAGCGCCGGGGGAGACCCAGTACTTC
NA	once	TRBV27	TRBJ2-7	CASAGDSYEQYF	TGTGCCAGCGCCGGAGACAGCTACGAGCAGTACTTC
TRBD2	NA	TRBV7-2	TRBJ2-7	CASSPWTSGSPRSSYEQYF	TGTGCCAGCAGCCCATGGACTAGCGGGAGTCCGAGGAGCTCCTACGAGCAGTACTTC
NA	NA	TRBV5-1	TRBJ2-3	CASSSTGSNTDTQYF	TGCGCCAGCAGCTCGACAGGAAGCAACACAGATACGCAGTATTTT
TRBD2	NA	TRBV18	TRBJ2-2	CASSPRLTSGSGSGELFF	TGTGCCAGCTCACCTCGCTTGACTAGCGGGAGCGGTTCCGGGGAGCTGTTTTTT
NA	NA	TRBV24-1	TRBJ1-2	CATSDTGDYGYTF	TGTGCCACCAGTGACACAGGCGACTATGGCTACACCTTC